Sequencing of this T cell receptor beta chain was carried out in a study of T cells in tuberculosis. In the study overall: CD1B tetramers identified T cells specific for mycobacterial lipid GMM.

General study points: T cells binding CD1B-GMM tetramer weakly possibly escaped the sort.

Data came from immunoSEQ multiplex PCR; TCRdb stores just in-frame clones and leaves some out. Of some 60,000 clones listed, 81% are singletons. The CDR3 spans 17 residues. V lost 3 bases and J 1 base, leaving 18 bases between the germline ends. Looked up from germline, CDR1 is LNHDA and CDR2 is SQIVND (reference sequence). Sorting used thawed, overnight-rested PBMC stained with anti-CD3, a viability dye and GMM-loaded CD1B tetramer. CD1B tetramers were loaded with Rhodococcus equi-derived C32 glucose monomycolate. The sequenced sample was CD1b-GMM tetramer-negative cells sorted from PBMCs. V gene TRBV19 combines with J gene TRBJ1-1, with a weak D call TRBD1 (6 bases). This TCR derives from an adult woman with latent tuberculosis. The CDR3 is CASSIPYGGRGNTEAFF. The CDR3 nucleotides are TGTGCCAGTAGTATCCCCTACGGGGGGCGGGGGAACACTGAAGCTTTCTTT.